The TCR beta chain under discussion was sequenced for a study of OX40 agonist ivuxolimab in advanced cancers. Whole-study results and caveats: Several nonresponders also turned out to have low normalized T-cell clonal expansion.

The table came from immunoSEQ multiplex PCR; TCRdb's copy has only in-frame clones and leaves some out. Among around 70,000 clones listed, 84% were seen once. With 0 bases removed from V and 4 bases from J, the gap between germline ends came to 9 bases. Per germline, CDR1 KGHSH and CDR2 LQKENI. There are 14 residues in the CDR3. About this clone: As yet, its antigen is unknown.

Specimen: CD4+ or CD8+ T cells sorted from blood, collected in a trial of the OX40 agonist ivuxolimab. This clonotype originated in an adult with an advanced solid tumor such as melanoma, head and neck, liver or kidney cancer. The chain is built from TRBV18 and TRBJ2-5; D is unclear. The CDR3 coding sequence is TGTGCCAGCTCACCACCGATCGGGTCAGAGACCCAGTACTTC. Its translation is CASSPPIGSETQYF.